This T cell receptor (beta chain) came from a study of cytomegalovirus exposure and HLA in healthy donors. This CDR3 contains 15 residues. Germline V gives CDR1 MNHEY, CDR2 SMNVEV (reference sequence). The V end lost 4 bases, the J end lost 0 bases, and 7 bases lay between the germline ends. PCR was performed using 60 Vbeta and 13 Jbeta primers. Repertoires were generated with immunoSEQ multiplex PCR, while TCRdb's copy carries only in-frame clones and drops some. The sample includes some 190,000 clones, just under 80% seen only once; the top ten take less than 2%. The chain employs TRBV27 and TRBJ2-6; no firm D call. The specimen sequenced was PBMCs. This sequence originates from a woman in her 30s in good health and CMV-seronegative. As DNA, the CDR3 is TGTGCCAGCAGTTCCCTCGGCTCTGGGGCCAACGTCCTGACTTTC. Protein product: CASSSLGSGANVLTF.